This section outlines one TCR beta chain sequence together with its context. The sample comes from a study of OX40 agonist ivuxolimab in advanced cancers. Study in general: People in dose escalation had one of these cancers: hepatocellular carcinoma, melanoma, renal cell or head and neck cancer.

CDR3 length: 14 amino acids. The V end was cut by 4 bases, the J end by 0 bases, with 11 bases between. Germline V gene data show CDR1 as SGHDT and CDR2 as YYEEEE. Using immunoSEQ multiplex PCR, the repertoire was profiled, and TCRdb retains in-frame clones only, with some absent. The sample records around 35,000 clones, approximately 84% being singletons. This receptor was identified in an adult with an advanced solid tumor such as melanoma, head and neck, liver or kidney cancer. The chain employs TRBV5-6 and TRBJ2-7; D gene unclear. The specimen comprised CD4+ or CD8+ T cells sorted from blood, sampled in a trial of the OX40 agonist ivuxolimab. CDR3 residues: CASSPGGNSYEQYF. The DNA for the CDR3 is TGTGCCAGCAGCCCTGGTGGCAACTCCTACGAGCAGTACTTC.